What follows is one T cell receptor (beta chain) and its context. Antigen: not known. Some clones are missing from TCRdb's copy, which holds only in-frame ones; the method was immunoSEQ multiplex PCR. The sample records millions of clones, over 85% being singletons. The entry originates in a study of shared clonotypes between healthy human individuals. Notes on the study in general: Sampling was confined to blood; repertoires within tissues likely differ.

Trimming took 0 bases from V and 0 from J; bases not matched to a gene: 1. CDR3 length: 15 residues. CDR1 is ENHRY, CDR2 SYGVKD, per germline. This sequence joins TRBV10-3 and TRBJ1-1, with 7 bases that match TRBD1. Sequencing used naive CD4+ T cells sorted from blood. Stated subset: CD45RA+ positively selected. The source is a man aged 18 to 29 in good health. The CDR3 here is CAISESDRLNTEAFF. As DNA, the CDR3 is TGTGCCATCAGTGAGTCGGACAGGCTGAACACTGAAGCTTTCTTT.